What follows are 32 T cell receptor beta chains derived from one specimen sequenced in a study of vaccination effects on CD4 cells after COVID-19. Before sequencing took place, the ViraFEST assay used viral peptide pools to expand antigen-specific CD4+ T cells. Following a 10-day culture, CD4+ T cells were purified. Absence of prior SARS-CoV-2 infection characterized the vaccine recipients, who showed negative nucleocapsid antibodies. These TCRs' antigens remain unknown. Assay: immunoSEQ multiplex PCR; the TCRdb copy retains only in-frame clones and omits some. The sample has 55,000 to 75,000 clones, roughly 76% seen once; the top ten hold 2.8%. Specimen: CD4+ T cells from PBMCs cultured with HCoV-NL63 spike peptides, collected before COVID-19 vaccination. These receptors all stem from a human donor who received a COVID-19 vaccine.

This sequence joins TRBV6-5 and TRBJ1-5; no clear D gene. This CDR3 spans 10 amino acids. Germline assignment: CDR1 MNHEY and CDR2 SVGAGI. The V gene lost 8 bases and the J gene lost 5 bases, with 4 bases spanning the gap. The CDR3 DNA is TGTGCCAGCGGCCATCAGCCCCAGCATTTT. Residues: CASGHQPQHF.

The chain carries TRBV19 and TRBJ1-6; 8 positions agree with TRBD1. Germline lookup yields CDR1 LNHDA and CDR2 SQIVND (reference sequence). The CDR3 covers 17 residues. V lost 2 bases, J lost 10 bases, and 13 bases stayed unmatched. The CDR3: CASSIKWQGAWGSPLHF. The CDR3 DNA reads as TGTGCCAGTAGTATAAAGTGGCAGGGGGCCTGGGGATCACCCCTCCACTTT.

The chain couples TRBV10-3 to TRBJ2-5; TRBD2 agrees at 14 bases. This CDR3 spans 15 amino acids. Germline CDR1 ENHRY, CDR2 SYGVKD. Trimming took 10 bases from V and 1 from J; bases not matched to a gene: 5. This CDR3 reads CATRTSGGTQETQYF. The DNA for the CDR3 is TGTGCCACCAGGACTAGCGGGGGGACCCAAGAGACCCAGTACTTC.

The genes are TRBV5-5 and TRBJ1-6, with D unresolved. There are 17 residues in the CDR3. The ends were cut back, 4 bases at V and 0 bases at J, with 14 bases in the middle. Germline V gene lookup returns CDR1 SGHKS and CDR2 YYEKEE (reference sequence). The CDR3, as DNA: TGTGCCAGCAGCCTAGCCCCCACGAGCTCCTATAATTCACCCCTCCACTTT. As protein: CASSLAPTSSYNSPLHF. Together with reference TRBV5-5 and TRBJ1-6, the CDR3 gives the full variable domain: DAGVTQSPTHLIKTRGQQVTLRCSPISGHKSVSWYQQVLGQGPQFIFQYYEKEERGRGNFPDRFSARQFPNYSSELNVNALLLGDSALYLCASSLAPTSSYNSPLHFGNGTRLTVT.

This rearrangement joins TRBV2 to TRBJ2-2; 9 bases are shared with TRBD1. The V segment lost 5 bases and the J segment 6 bases; nucleotides outside the gene matches: 10. Germline CDR1 and CDR2: SNHLY and FYNNEI. This CDR3 is built from 16 residues. The CDR3 sequence is CASSIPGQGLSGELFF. For the CDR3, the DNA is TGTGCCAGCAGTATTCCGGGACAGGGATTGTCCGGGGAGCTGTTTTTT.

The CDR3 DNA sequence: TGCGCCAGCAGTACAGGGGACTCTGGAAACACCATATATTTT. Its protein is CASSTGDSGNTIYF. This chain links TRBV5-1 with TRBJ1-3, with 7 nucleotides matching TRBD1. Germline trimming cut 5 bases from V and 0 bases from J; bases unmatched to any gene: 2. CDR1 and CDR2 (germline): SGHRS, YFSETQ. This CDR3 has 14 residues.

This clone was detected a few times. The gene calls are TRBV20-1 and TRBJ1-2, with D possibly TRBD1 on 6 matching bases. V lost 6 bases and J lost 9, with 14 bases in between. Germline assignment: CDR1 DFQATT and CDR2 SNEGSKA (reference sequence). This CDR3 contains 11 residues. The CDR3 DNA reads as TGCAGTGCCCTAGGGGGGCAGAGCTACACCTTC. This translates into CSALGGQSYTF.

DNA for the CDR3: TGTGCCAGCAGGATAGACAGGGGAATCGATGGCTACACCTTC. The encoded protein is CASRIDRGIDGYTF. The chain has TRBV6-5 and TRBJ1-2; 8 nucleotides align to TRBD1. V shed 6 bases, J shed 6 bases, and the junction held 9 bases outside the gene matches. The germline V gene encodes CDR1 MNHEY and CDR2 SVGAGI. This CDR3 contains 14 residues.

This clone was recorded a few times. The chain joins TRBV7-8 to TRBJ1-2; D gene uncertain. The ends were cut back, 1 base at V and 4 bases at J, with 7 bases in the middle. Germline assignment: CDR1 SGHVS and CDR2 FQNEAQ. The CDR3 length is 13 residues. DNA for the CDR3: TGTGCCAGCAGCTTAGGGGCAGCCTATGGCTACACCTTC. This translates into CASSLGAAYGYTF.

J is TRBJ2-7 and V is TRBV18, with a possible D match to TRBD1 (6 bases). V lost 4 bases to trimming and J lost 0 bases, with 7 bases between them. Germline CDR1 KGHSH, CDR2 LQKENI. This CDR3 spans 13 amino acids. The CDR3 nucleotides read TGTGCCAGCTCACGGACAGTCTCCTACGAGCAGTACGTC. It is translated as CASSRTVSYEQYV.

This clone appeared a single time. The chain recombines TRBV7-9 with TRBJ2-5, with TRBD2 matching 14 bases. V trimming: 5 bases; J trimming: 0 bases; junction bases outside the gene matches: 2. The CDR3 loop spans 16 amino acids. CDR1 and CDR2 from the germline V gene are SEHNR and FQNEAQ (reference sequence). The CDR3 protein is CASSPGLAGDQETQYF. CDR3 nucleotides: TGTGCCAGCAGCCCGGGACTAGCGGGGGACCAAGAGACCCAGTACTTC.

V gene TRBV18 combines with J gene TRBJ1-1; the D gene is possibly TRBD1 (5 bases). The CDR3 length is 16 residues. Trimming pared 0 bases from V and 3 bases from J, leaving 14 bases between. From germline, CDR1 is KGHSH and CDR2 LQKENI. The CDR3 nucleotides are TGTGCCAGCTCACCACCCGGCGGGCAGGGACACACTGAAGCTTTCTTT. This encodes CASSPPGGQGHTEAFF.

The rearrangement links TRBV24-1 to TRBJ2-5; 10 bases line up with TRBD1. The V and J ends lost 3 bases and 4 bases, in that order; junction bases with no gene match: 7. The CDR3 runs to 16 residues. Germline CDR1 KGHDR, CDR2 SFDVKD. In DNA, the CDR3 is TGTGCCACCAGTGATCCCACCGGGACAGGGGTAGAGACCCAGTACTTC. Its protein is CATSDPTGTGVETQYF.

The chain links TRBV18 to TRBJ2-3; either TRBD1 or TRBD2 may fit D (5 bases each). Trimming shortened V by 6 bases and J by 2 bases, and 15 bases separated the two germline ends. Germline loops: CDR1 KGHSH, CDR2 LQKENI. This CDR3 contains 15 residues. CDR3 sequence reads: CASSFSGTATDTQYF. DNA for the CDR3: TGTGCCAGCTCCTTCTCCGGGACGGCCACAGATACGCAGTATTTT.

This chain connects TRBV7-2 to TRBJ2-2, with 8 bases that match TRBD2. CDR3 length: 17 amino acids. Germline values: CDR1 SGHTA, CDR2 FQGNSA. With V trimmed by 1 base and J by 6 bases, 10 bases remained unmatched. The CDR3, as DNA: TGTGCCAGCAGCTTAGTTTTGGGGGCGGGGGGAGCCGGGGAGCTGTTTTTT. Translation: CASSLVLGAGGAGELFF.

J is TRBJ2-3 and V is TRBV2, with 7 bases matching TRBD2. The J segment lost 2 bases and the V segment lost 5 bases, leaving 10 bases of the junction unmatched. This CDR3 is 16 amino acids long. Germline CDR1 and CDR2: SNHLY and FYNNEI. The CDR3 region has the DNA TGTGCCAGCAGTACTTCCTCGGGACTAATCACAGATACGCAGTATTTT. The encoded protein is CASSTSSGLITDTQYF. The full variable domain, with the rest looked up from reference TRBV2 and TRBJ2-3, is EPEVTQTPSHQVTQMGQEVILRCVPISNHLYFYWYRQILGQKVEFLVSFYNNEISEKSEIFDDQFSVERPDGSNFTLKIRSTKLEDSAMYFCASSTSSGLITDTQYFGPGTRLTVL.

In DNA form, the CDR3 reads TGTGCCAGCAGGAGGTTGGCAGGAGAGAACACTGAAGCTTTCTTT. It encodes CASRRLAGENTEAFF. This chain uses TRBV2 with TRBJ1-1; D not certain. The germline CDR1 and CDR2 sequences are SNHLY and FYNNEI. The CDR3 consists of 15 residues. The V and J ends lost 6 bases and 1 base respectively, with 15 bases between them.

The chain couples TRBV18 to TRBJ1-5; TRBD1 is a possible D gene (5 bases). Trimming shortened V by 4 bases and J by 2 bases, and 12 bases separated the two germline ends. The germline V gene has CDR1 KGHSH and CDR2 LQKENI. CDR3 length equals 15 residues. The CDR3 spells CASSHGGDGNQPQHF. The CDR3 coding sequence is TGTGCCAGCTCACACGGGGGTGACGGCAATCAGCCCCAGCATTTT.

The sample holds one count of this clone. The V and J genes are TRBV14 and TRBJ1-3; no clear D. Germline values: CDR1 SGHDN, CDR2 FVKESK. With 5 bases removed from V and 2 bases from J, the gap between germline ends came to 10 bases. This CDR3 has 14 residues. CDR3 DNA sequence: TGTGCCAGCAGCGCTCCGGGAACTGGAAACACCATATATTTT. As protein: CASSAPGTGNTIYF.

J is TRBJ2-1 and V is TRBV9; D not resolved. V lost 0 bases and J lost 5, with 12 bases in between. Germline values: CDR1 SGDLS, CDR2 YYNGEE. There are 15 residues in the CDR3. The CDR3: CASSVVSTINNEQFF. DNA of the CDR3: TGTGCCAGCAGCGTAGTATCGACGATCAACAATGAGCAGTTCTTC.

V usage is TRBV27 and J usage is TRBJ2-5; D unclear. The V gene lost 3 bases and the J gene lost 2 bases, with 4 bases spanning the gap. Germline CDR1 and CDR2: MNHEY and SMNVEV (reference sequence). The CDR3 loop spans 12 amino acids. This CDR3 reads CASSFHQETQYF. For the CDR3, the DNA is TGTGCCAGCAGTTTCCATCAAGAGACCCAGTACTTC.

V usage is TRBV7-9 and J usage is TRBJ2-3; weak D call: TRBD1 (6 bases). Germline V gene data show CDR1 as SEHNR and CDR2 as FQNEAQ (reference sequence). The CDR3 extends over 15 amino acids. V lost 0 bases and J lost 0, with 7 bases in between. CDR3 bases: TGTGCCAGCAGCTTAGCCGGACAGAGCACAGATACGCAGTATTTT. This sequence encodes CASSLAGQSTDTQYF.

This clone was recorded only once. CDR3 coding DNA: TGTGCCAGCTCCCGGACAGTTTCAGATACGCAGTATTTT. Translation: CASSRTVSDTQYF. The rearrangement links TRBV18 to TRBJ2-3; D perhaps matches TRBD1 (6 bases). V lost 6 bases, J lost 4 bases, and 11 bases lay in between. The CDR3 sequence is 13 residues long. Per the germline V gene, CDR1 is KGHSH and CDR2 is LQKENI.

J is TRBJ1-4 and V is TRBV19; TRBD1 agrees at 8 bases. The junction had 6 bases not matched to a gene; V was cut back by 4 bases and J by 8 bases. The CDR3 consists of 14 residues. The germline V gene has CDR1 LNHDA and CDR2 SQIVND (reference sequence). CDR3 coding DNA: TGTGCCAGTAGTAAGGACAGGGTCGGAGAAAAACTGTTTTTT. Translating gives CASSKDRVGEKLFF. The whole variable domain, remainder taken from reference TRBV19 and TRBJ1-4, is DGGITQSPKYLFRKEGQNVTLSCEQNLNHDAMYWYRQDPGQGLRLIYYSQIVNDFQKGDIAEGYSVSREKKESFPLTVTSAQKNPTAFYLCASSKDRVGEKLFFGSGTQLSVL.

The chain employs TRBV20-1 and TRBJ2-1; TRBD1 matches 8 bases. CDR1 DFQATT and CDR2 SNEGSKA come from the germline V gene (reference sequence). CDR3 length equals 13 residues. Trimming removed 3 bases from V and 9 bases from J; junction bases left unmatched: 7. CDR3 in amino acids: CSASLRTGGEQFF. The CDR3 DNA sequence: TGCAGTGCTAGTTTACGCACAGGGGGTGAGCAGTTCTTC.

The rearrangement joins TRBV9 to TRBJ2-3; unclear D gene. Germline-derived CDR1 and CDR2 are SGDLS and YYNGEE. V was pared by 1 base and J by 2 bases, with 8 bases between. CDR3 length: 14 amino acids. CDR3 in DNA: TGTGCCAGCAGCGTAAAGCCTGCCACAGATACGCAGTATTTT. Protein: CASSVKPATDTQYF.

The genes are TRBV7-2 and TRBJ2-1, with D possibly TRBD2 on 6 matching bases. V lost 0 bases and J lost 6, with 12 bases in between. The germline V gene has CDR1 SGHTA and CDR2 FQGNSA. CDR3 length: 15 amino acids. CDR3 bases: TGTGCCAGCAGCTTAGCGGCTTTGACTAGCAATGAGCAGTTCTTC. Translation: CASSLAALTSNEQFF. Based on the CDR3 plus reference TRBV7-2 and TRBJ2-1, the full variable domain is GAGVSQSPSNKVTEKGKDVELRCDPISGHTALYWYRQSLGQGLEFLIYFQGNSAPDKSGLPSDRFSAERTGGSVSTLTIQRTQQEDSAVYLCASSLAALTSNEQFFGPGTRLTVL.

V gene TRBV7-2 combines with J gene TRBJ1-2; tentative D call: TRBD1 (5 bases). Germline CDR1 SGHTA, CDR2 FQGNSA. This CDR3 spans 13 amino acids. Trimming cost V 3 bases and J 8 bases, with 13 bases left between them. CDR3 region: CASSFGGNEGYTF. The CDR3 coding sequence is TGTGCCAGCAGCTTCGGGGGAAATGAGGGCTACACCTTC. Drawing the rest from reference TRBV7-2 and TRBJ1-2, the complete variable domain is GAGVSQSPSNKVTEKGKDVELRCDPISGHTALYWYRQSLGQGLEFLIYFQGNSAPDKSGLPSDRFSAERTGGSVSTLTIQRTQQEDSAVYLCASSFGGNEGYTFGSGTRLTVV.

V gene TRBV19 combines with J gene TRBJ2-2; 8 bases match TRBD1. CDR3 length: 16 amino acids. V lost 5 bases and J lost 1; bases outside the gene matches: 6. Germline CDR1 and CDR2: LNHDA and SQIVND (reference sequence). CDR3 in amino acids: CASSDLGTGNTGELFF. The CDR3 DNA follows: TGTGCCAGTAGTGACCTGGGGACAGGGAACACCGGGGAGCTGTTTTTT.

This clone appeared once. J is TRBJ2-1 and V is TRBV2; the D is unclear. V was shortened by 4 bases and J by 4 bases, with 8 bases between the two germline ends. The CDR3 has 13 residues. The germline gives CDR1 SNHLY, CDR2 FYNNEI. CDR3 loop: CASSVNRYNEQFF. The CDR3 nucleotides are TGTGCCAGCAGTGTGAACAGATACAATGAGCAGTTCTTC.

This chain links TRBV9 with TRBJ2-7; D call uncertain. In germline, CDR1 is SGDLS, CDR2 YYNGEE. Trimming stripped 0 bases from V and 13 bases from J, with 2 bases between. This CDR3 has 8 residues. In nucleotides, the CDR3 is TGTGCCAGCAGCGTAGCCTACGTC. Translation gives CASSVAYV.

The rearrangement joins TRBV6-6 to TRBJ1-1, with D unclear. Per the germline V gene, CDR1 is MNHNY and CDR2 is SVGAGI (reference sequence). The CDR3 length is 14 residues. The V and J ends lost 3 bases and 1 base respectively, with 9 bases between them. The CDR3 region has the DNA TGTGCCAGCAGTTATCATCGGGGGAACACTGAAGCTTTCTTT. Amino acids: CASSYHRGNTEAFF.